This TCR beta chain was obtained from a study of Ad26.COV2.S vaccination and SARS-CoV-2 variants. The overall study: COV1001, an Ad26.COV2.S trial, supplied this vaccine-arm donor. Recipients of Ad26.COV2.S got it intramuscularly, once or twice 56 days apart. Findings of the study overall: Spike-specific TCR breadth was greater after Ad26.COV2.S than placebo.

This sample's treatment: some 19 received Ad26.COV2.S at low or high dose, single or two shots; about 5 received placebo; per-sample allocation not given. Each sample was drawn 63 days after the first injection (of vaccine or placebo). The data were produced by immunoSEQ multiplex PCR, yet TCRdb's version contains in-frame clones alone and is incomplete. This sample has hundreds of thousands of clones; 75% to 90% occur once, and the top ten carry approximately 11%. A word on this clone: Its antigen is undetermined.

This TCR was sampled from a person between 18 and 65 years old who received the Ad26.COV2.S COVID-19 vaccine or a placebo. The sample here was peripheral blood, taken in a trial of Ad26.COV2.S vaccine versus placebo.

The CDR3 coding sequence is TGTGCCAGCAGCCCCAATTTCTACGAGCAGTACTTC. It encodes CASSPNFYEQYF. This chain uses TRBV11-2 with TRBJ2-7, with D uncertain. Germline loops: CDR1 SGHAT, CDR2 FQNNGV. This CDR3 has 12 residues. V dropped 5 bases and J dropped 3 bases, with 8 bases sitting between them.